The entry below describes one T cell receptor beta chain. Its antigen remains undetermined. Compared with germline, one end of the junction differs, possibly owing to a read error. Receptor amplification or capture employed the immunoSEQ multiplex PCR assay. A mixture of 60 forward primers for TCR Vbeta segments and 13 reverse primers for TCR Jbeta segments was used in the multiplex PCR. Amplification of the CDR3 region of rearranged TCR beta genes was performed with a multiplex PCR assay on genomic DNA. Amplified TCR beta libraries were sequenced as 87-base-pair reads on the Illumina HiSeq System. In the paper's pipeline: Across the 500 to 850 repertoires, a later analysis counted some 81 million unique TCR beta chains, 9.5 million to 12 million of which were shared by at least two donors. Raw reads were error-corrected and collapsed into unique sequences with a nearest-neighbor algorithm that merged closely related sequences to remove PCR and sequencing errors. V, D and J gene segments were assigned by aligning CDR3 sequences to IMGT reference sequences. Each retained sequence needed at least a six-nucleotide match to both a V gene segment and a J gene segment. Rearrangements were classified as productive when the CDR3 lacked stop codons and remained in frame with V and J, and all other rearrangements were classified as non-productive. Following IMGT convention, CDR3 was defined as the stretch from the second conserved V-encoded cysteine to the conserved J-encoded phenylalanine. Sequences without an unambiguous match to a single V gene segment were excluded from the earlier analysis of a few hundred of the donors. In an earlier analysis of about 590 of the donors, a V segment was called functional when productive rearrangements were above 56.7%, and segregating when the standard deviation between donors exceeded 5%. A statistical classification framework was built for diagnosing cytomegalovirus status from the catalog of TCR beta chain sequences. V and J gene assignment, in a later analysis, came from comparing TCR nucleotide sequences with IMGT/GENE-DB human TR gene sequences. A later analysis assigned CDR3 sequences and most-parsimonious VDJ recombination scenarios with the TCRdist pipeline. A later analysis defined each TCR beta chain by its CDR3 amino acid sequence plus V-gene family, and excluded reads lacking a unique V-gene family. To address suspected cross-contamination and a sequencing artifact, a later analysis removed roughly 640 highly shared, low-generation-probability nucleotide sequences. In a later analysis, a clonal expansion index was calculated for each public chain from normalized within-repertoire ranks of inferred template counts. A later analysis computed generation probabilities with a VDJ recombination model fitted to out-of-frame rearrangements, and checked the results against IGoR. In a later analysis, TCR-TCR, TCR-HLA and TCR-CMV co-occurrence was scored with hypergeometric tests, and a repertoire-size bias correction was applied to TCR pairs. To estimate false discovery rates, a later analysis permuted the HLA or CMV assignments 20 times. In a later analysis, co-occurring TCRs were grouped using DBSCAN, and TCRdist sequence similarity was added for clustering within HLA-allele-positive subsets. Repertoires with fewer than 30,000 or more than 120,000 public chains, plus five repertoires with anomalous nucleotide sharing, were excluded from co-occurrence clustering. Entries here come from immuneACCESS through TCRdb and include only in-frame sequences with V and J called. Some clones fail to appear in such tables; in the studies checked, an unresolved V gene covers under half of the shortfall, and the cause of the remainder is unknown. V, J and clone size reflect that table, while D and trimming were determined from the DNA. A total of around 100,000 clones appear in this sample, about four fifths of them only once. The top ten clones comprise 22% of the sample.

The data are from a study of cytomegalovirus exposure and HLA in healthy donors (dated by TCRdb to about 2017). Notes on the research overall: In an earlier analysis of several hundred of the donors, around 290 Gb of sequence data and 120 million or so unique TCR beta sequences from 180 million or so T cells were reported. Among the approximately 400 genotyped donors, around 81% belonged to the genetic ancestry cluster associated with self-reported Caucasian donors. Rather than using new phenotypic data, the later analysis identified candidate immune exposures from TCR beta sequences and from how often those sequences occurred across donors. Both class I and class II loci were covered by HLA typing, at four-digit resolution. Typing coverage varied by locus: roughly 620-640 donors for A, B, C, DRB1 and DQB1; roughly 520 for DQA1; more than 600 for DPA1; some 470 for DPB1. In an earlier analysis of roughly 580 of the donors, high-throughput TCR beta sequencing was used to judge whether each TCR beta V gene segment behaved as functional or pseudogenic. Across about 370 genotyped donors of the cohort, an average of roughly 250,000 unique TCR beta nucleotide sequences per donor were sequenced, and around 19% of those sequences were non-productive. The aim of the study was to test whether cataloging public T cell receptors could identify signatures of past pathogen exposure. A separate validation cohort of roughly 130 different subjects was used in addition to the approximately 640-subject first cohort. The T cell repertoires of 666 subjects were profiled by immunosequencing and related to cytomegalovirus serostatus. Donor age, sex, ethnicity and CMV serostatus were compiled together with the repertoire data. In a later analysis, previously published TCR beta repertoires from 666 donors were re-analyzed and high-resolution HLA genotyping was added so that TCR occurrence patterns could be studied. All discovery cohort repertoires had been generated on a single sequencing platform. An early release that covered about 600 HLA-typed donors contained about 300 gigabases of sequencing data and 75 million to 100 million unique TCR sequences. High-throughput TCR immunosequencing, statistical association of individual TCRs with disease status, and machine learning were combined to predict cytomegalovirus infection status. A later genetic analysis used genome-wide SNP genotypes for 398 of the 666 donors, treating that subset as a discovery cohort. Five DR-DQ haplotypes were treated as single units for association and clustering because of strong linkage in the cohort. Broader findings and caveats from the paper: In a later analysis, the rate of TCR association differed among HLA loci, with DRB1 alleles having the most associated TCRs and HLA-C alleles having the fewest. According to a later analysis, parvovirus B19, influenza, CMV and Epstein-Barr virus appeared linked to several top co-occurrence clusters. Linkage disequilibrium might explain the correlated functional status among segregating V segments, but an unknown experimental factor could not be excluded. The 87-base-pair reads could not distinguish some IMGT-functional V segments, including TRBV6-2 and TRBV6-3, so those segments were excluded. The classifier was reported to diagnose cytomegalovirus status with high specificity and sensitivity in both the original cohort and the validation cohort. A total of about 180 TCR beta chains were listed by the study as associated with cytomegalovirus. Roughly uniform sequencing depth across donors was assumed in presence/absence analyses, although this assumption may not hold. When HLA alleles, especially DR and DQ, strongly co-occurred, attributing TCR associations to individual alleles was difficult. Over 15 rarely observed V segments, including chromosome 9 orphons, were excluded from the earlier analysis of approximately 500 of the donors because counts were too low. For the cohort, immune exposure information was limited to CMV serostatus. Most TCR sequences were observed very rarely across donors, whereas some public TCRs were present in many individuals. At a false discovery rate of 0.05, a later analysis linked fewer than 20,000 TCR beta sequences to specific HLA alleles. In a later analysis, HLA-associated TCR beta chains showed more clonal expansion and lower generation probabilities than non-associated chains that were equally common. A further reported finding was that TCR beta sequences accurately predicted the HLA-A and HLA-B alleles for most subjects in the first cohort. Most CMV-associated TCR beta chains appeared to be HLA-restricted in a later analysis, and the HLA associations seemed to be driven largely by CMV exposure. Compared with the roughly 700-donor mean, donors in an Asian-associated ancestry cluster had fewer N-insertions in productive TCRs, according to a later genetic analysis. In an earlier analysis of more than 450 of the donors, most TCR beta V segments were observed in productive rearrangements about 90% or about 30% of the time, broadly matching IMGT annotations. HLA typing was unavailable for some donors at each locus, so association tests used only the typed subset. A cluster of highly shared sequence variants was judged likely to represent a technical artifact of the sequencing pipeline. In vitro tests confirmed that a few of the cytomegalovirus-associated TCR beta chains recognize cytomegalovirus antigens. The cohort was sequenced for TCR beta chains only, and without alpha or paired-chain data the features that could be detected were limited. The authors suggested that the approach could potentially be generalized to other disease states and immunological phenotypes. In a later genetic analysis, a missense DCLRE1C variant was associated with V-gene and J-gene trimming of TCR beta chains, and the association was replicated in an independent cohort.

Reading from cysteine to phenylalanine, the CDR3 counts 14 amino acids. Just CDR3 DNA is preserved here, 42 bases in frame from base 1. The germline V gene supplies CDR1 SQVTM and CDR2 ANQGSEA. The cohort comprised fewer than 700 healthy bone marrow donors. All cohort members were sampled while nominally healthy, although unrecorded immune exposures were likely present. The donor tested CMV seropositive, placing the donor among the roughly 270 seropositive members of the cohort. A peripheral blood sample was provided by each donor, and peripheral blood mononuclear cells were used for TCR beta sequencing. The Qiagen DNeasy Blood Extraction Kit was used to extract genomic DNA from the blood cell samples.

This receptor was obtained from a man between 25 and 39 years old in good health and CMV-seropositive. The chain employs TRBV29-1 and TRBJ1-2; 7 bases in the middle match TRBD1. Sequencing was performed on PBMCs. The DNA sequence is as follows: TGCAGCGTCCCGGACAGGAGGAATAACTATGGCTACGCCTTC. Translated, this is CSVPDRRNNYGYAF.